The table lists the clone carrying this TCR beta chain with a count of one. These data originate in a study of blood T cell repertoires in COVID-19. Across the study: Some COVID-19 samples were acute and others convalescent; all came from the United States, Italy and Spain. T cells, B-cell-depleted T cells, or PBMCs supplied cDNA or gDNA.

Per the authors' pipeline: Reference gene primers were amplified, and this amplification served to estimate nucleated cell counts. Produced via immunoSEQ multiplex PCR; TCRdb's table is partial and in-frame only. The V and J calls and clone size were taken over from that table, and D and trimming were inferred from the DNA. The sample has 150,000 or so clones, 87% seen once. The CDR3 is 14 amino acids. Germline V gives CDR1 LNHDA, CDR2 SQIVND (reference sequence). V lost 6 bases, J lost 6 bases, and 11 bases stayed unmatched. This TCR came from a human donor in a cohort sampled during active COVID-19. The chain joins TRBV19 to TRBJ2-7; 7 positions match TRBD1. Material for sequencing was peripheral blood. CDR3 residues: CASSARDRRGEQYF. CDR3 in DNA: TGTGCCAGTAGCGCCCGGGACAGACGTGGCGAGCAGTACTTC.